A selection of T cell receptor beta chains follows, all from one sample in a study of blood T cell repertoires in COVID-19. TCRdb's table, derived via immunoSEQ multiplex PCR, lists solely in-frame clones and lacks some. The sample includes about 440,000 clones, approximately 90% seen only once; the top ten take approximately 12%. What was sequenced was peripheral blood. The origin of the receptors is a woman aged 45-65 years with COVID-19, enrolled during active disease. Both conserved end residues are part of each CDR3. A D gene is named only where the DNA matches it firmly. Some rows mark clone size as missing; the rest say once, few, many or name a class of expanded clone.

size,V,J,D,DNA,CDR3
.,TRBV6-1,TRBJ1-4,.,TGTGCCAGCAGTGAAGCTATGGGAGGGCGTGAAAAACTGTTTTTT,CASSEAMGGREKLFF
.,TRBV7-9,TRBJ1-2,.,TGTGCCAGCAGCTCGGGGACGGGAGACGATGGCTACACCTTC,CASSSGTGDDGYTF
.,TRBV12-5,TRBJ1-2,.,TGTGCTAGTGGCCAAGGACAGAGCTATGGCTACACCTTC,CASGQGQSYGYTF
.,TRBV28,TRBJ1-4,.,TGTGCCAGCAGTTTAATGCGGGATAATGAAAAACTGTTTTTT,CASSLMRDNEKLFF
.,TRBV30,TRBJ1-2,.,TGTGCCTGGACTCAGAGGCGGGGCTACGATGGCTACACCTTC,CAWTQRRGYDGYTF
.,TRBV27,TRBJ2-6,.,TGTGCCAGCAGACAACCTGGGGCCAACGTCCTGACTTTC,CASRQPGANVLTF
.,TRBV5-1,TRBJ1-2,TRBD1,TGCGCCAGCAGCTTAGCTACTTTCCGGGACAGCTCCTATGGCTACACCTTC,CASSLATFRDSSYGYTF
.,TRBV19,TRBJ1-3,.,TGTGCCAGTAGGAAACAGGGTTCGGGAAACACCATATATTTT,CASRKQGSGNTIYF
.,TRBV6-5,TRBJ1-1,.,TGTGCCAGCAGTTACTCGACCAGGGGCCCGGTTGGAGCTTTCTTT,CASSYSTRGPVGAFF
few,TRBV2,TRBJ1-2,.,TGTGCCAGCAGTCCCCGCCCTCAAGGGACATGGGGCTACACCTTC,CASSPRPQGTWGYTF
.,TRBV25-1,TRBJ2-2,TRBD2,TGTGCCAGCACCCTCCACGGGGGGACCGGGGAGCTGTTTTTT,CASTLHGGTGELFF
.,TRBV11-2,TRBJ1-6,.,TGTGCCAGCAGCTGGACCCAGGGCAATTCACCCCTCCACTTT,CASSWTQGNSPLHF
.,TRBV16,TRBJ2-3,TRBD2,TGTGCCAGCAGCCAATCGGGACTACGGTGG,CASSQSGLRW
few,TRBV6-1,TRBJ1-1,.,TGTGCCAGCAGTGAGCAGGGGAACACTGAAGCTTTCTTT,CASSEQGNTEAFF
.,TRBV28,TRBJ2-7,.,TGTGCCAGCAGCCGGCTATATAACGGGGCCTACGAGCAGTACTTC,CASSRLYNGAYEQYF
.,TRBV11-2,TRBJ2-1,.,TGTGCCAGCAGCTTGGGCGACAGGTCCTACAATGAGCAGTTCTTC,CASSLGDRSYNEQFF
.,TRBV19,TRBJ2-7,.,TGTGCCAGTAGTATGGGACACCTCTCCGAGCAGTACTTC,CASSMGHLSEQYF
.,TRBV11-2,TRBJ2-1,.,TGTGCCAGCAGCTTATGGGGGGTAACGCAGTTCTTC,CASSLWGVTQFF
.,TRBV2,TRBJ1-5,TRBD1,TGTGCCAGCAGTTCCCAGACAGGGAGCAATCAGCCCCAGCATTTT,CASSSQTGSNQPQHF
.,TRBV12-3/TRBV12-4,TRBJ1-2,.,TGTGCCAGCAGTTTAGGGCCAGGGGAGGGCTACACCTTC,CASSLGPGEGYTF
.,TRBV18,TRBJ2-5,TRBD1,TGTGCCAGCTCTTTCTCGACAGGGATACAAGAGACCCAGTACTTC,CASSFSTGIQETQYF
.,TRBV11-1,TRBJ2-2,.,TGTGCCAGCAGCTTAAGGAGGAGGCACACCGGGGAGCTGTTTTTT,CASSLRRRHTGELFF
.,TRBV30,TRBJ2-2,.,TGTGCCTGGATGAGGAGGGGCGGCGGGGAGCTGTTTTTT,CAWMRRGGGELFF
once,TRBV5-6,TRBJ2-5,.,TGTGCCAGCAGCTTTGCACTAGCTCTTGGAGAGACCCAGTACTTC,CASSFALALGETQYF
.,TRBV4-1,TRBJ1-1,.,TGCGCCAGCAGCCACCATTTCTCTCTGCGGATCAGGGCCCCTGAAGCTTTCTTT,CASSHHFSLRIRAPEAFF
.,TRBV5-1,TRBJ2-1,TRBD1,TGCGCCAGCAGCTTGGCCGGGGACAGGGGCAATGAGCAGTTCTTC,CASSLAGDRGNEQFF
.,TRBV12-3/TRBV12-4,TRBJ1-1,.,TGTGCCAGCAGTTTGAGCACTGACACTGAAGCTTTCTTT,CASSLSTDTEAFF
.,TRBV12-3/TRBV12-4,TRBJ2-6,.,TGTGCCAGCAGTCCCAGGGGGGCCAACGTCCTGACTTTC,CASSPRGANVLTF
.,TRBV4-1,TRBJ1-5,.,TGCGCCAGCAGCCAAGAGGGGGACACCAGCAATCAGCCCCAGCATTTT,CASSQEGDTSNQPQHF
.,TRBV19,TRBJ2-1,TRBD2,TGTGCCAGTAGTATAGATCTAAAAACTAGCGGGGTAAATGAGCAGTTCTTC,CASSIDLKTSGVNEQFF
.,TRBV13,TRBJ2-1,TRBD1,TGTGCCAGCAGCTTCCGGGACAGAAACAATGAGCAGTTCTTC,CASSFRDRNNEQFF
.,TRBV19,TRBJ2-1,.,TGTGCCAGTAGTATAGGATTGGGGGACATCCGTGAGCAGTTCTTC,CASSIGLGDIREQFF
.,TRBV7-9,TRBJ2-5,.,TGTGCCAGCAGTAGGGGTGTAAGGGAGACCCAGTACTTC,CASSRGVRETQYF
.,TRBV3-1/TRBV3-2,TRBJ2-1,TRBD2,TGTGCCAGCAGCCATTCTTGGGCGGGGGCCTACAATGAGCAGTTCTTC,CASSHSWAGAYNEQFF
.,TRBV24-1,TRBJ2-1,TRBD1,TGTGCCACCAGTGACCCTAGGGACAGCTACAATGAGCAGTTCTTC,CATSDPRDSYNEQFF
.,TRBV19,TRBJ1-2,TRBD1,TGTGCCAGTAGTATGTGGCAGGGGGTAACTAACTATGGCTACACCTTC,CASSMWQGVTNYGYTF
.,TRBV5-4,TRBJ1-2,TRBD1,TGTGCCAGCAGCACGGGACAGCTTATAAACTATGGCTACACCTTC,CASSTGQLINYGYTF
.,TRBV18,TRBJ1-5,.,TGTGCCAGCTCATCCAGGGGTAGAGGAAGTCAGCCCCAGCATTTT,CASSSRGRGSQPQHF
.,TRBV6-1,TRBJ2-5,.,TGTGCCAGCAGTGTTCTGGAGGGGCTAGGAGGGAATCGTGGGACCCAGTACTTC,CASSVLEGLGGNRGTQYF
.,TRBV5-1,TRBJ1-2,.,TGCGCCAGCAGCTCCGGAGGAGGGGGCTACACCTTC,CASSSGGGGYTF
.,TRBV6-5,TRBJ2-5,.,TGTGCCAGCAGTCCTCGGGGGTACCAAGAGACCCAGTACTTC,CASSPRGYQETQYF
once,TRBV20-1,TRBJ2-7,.,TGCAGTGCGGACAATGCCGACGAGCAGTACTTC,CSADNADEQYF
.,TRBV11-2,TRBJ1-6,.,TGTGCCAGCAGCTTACAGGGGATGAAAAATTCACCCCTCCACTTT,CASSLQGMKNSPLHF
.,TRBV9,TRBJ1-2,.,TGTGCCAGCAGCGTAGCGGCAGGGTATGGCTACACCTTC,CASSVAAGYGYTF
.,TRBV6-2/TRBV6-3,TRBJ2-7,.,TGTGCCAGCAGTCTCAACCGTCAGGGGTACGAGCAGTACTTC,CASSLNRQGYEQYF
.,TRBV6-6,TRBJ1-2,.,TGTGCCAGCAGTTACTCGATTGTTTCCGATCGAGGTGGCTACACCTTC,CASSYSIVSDRGGYTF
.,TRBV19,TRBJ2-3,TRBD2,TGTGCCTCGAAGGGGCTAGCGGGGGGGCCTGGTACAGATACGCAGTATTTT,CASKGLAGGPGTDTQYF
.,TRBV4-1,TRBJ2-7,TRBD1,TGCGCCAGCAGCCAGGAGGACAGGGGCTCTAAGGAGCAGTACTTC,CASSQEDRGSKEQYF
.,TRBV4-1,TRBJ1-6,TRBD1,TGCGCCAGCAGCCAAGAAGTTGTGGACAGGGCTCCCCTCCACTTT,CASSQEVVDRAPLHF
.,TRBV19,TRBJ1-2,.,TGTGCCAGTAGTATATTGTCAGGGCCTTATGGCTACACCTTC,CASSILSGPYGYTF
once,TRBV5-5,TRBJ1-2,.,TGTGCCAGCAGCTTGGAGACCAAGGGGGTGGAGCAGTTC,CASSLETKGVEQF
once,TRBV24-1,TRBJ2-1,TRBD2,TGTGCCACCAGTGACCCGGCTAGCGGGGGGGCCGGGAATGAGCAGTTCTTC,CATSDPASGGAGNEQFF
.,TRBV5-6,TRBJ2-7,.,TGTGCCAGCAGCTTGAGGGGGAGTGGCTACGAGCAGTACTTC,CASSLRGSGYEQYF
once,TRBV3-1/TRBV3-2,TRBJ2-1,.,TGTGCCAGCAGCCAAGAGTCCCTAGCGATAAATGAGCAGTTCTTC,CASSQESLAINEQFF
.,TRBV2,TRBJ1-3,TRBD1,TGTGCCAGCAGTGACAAGGGACAGACCTCTGGAAACACCATATATTTT,CASSDKGQTSGNTIYF
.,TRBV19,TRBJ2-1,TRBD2,TGTGCCAGTAGTGGACTAGCGGGGGGGCCTGAGCAGTTCTTC,CASSGLAGGPEQFF
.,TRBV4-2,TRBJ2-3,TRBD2,TGTGCCAGCAGCCAAGATATGGGGCTAGCGGGGCCCACAGATACGCAGTATTTT,CASSQDMGLAGPTDTQYF
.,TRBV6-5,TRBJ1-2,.,TGTGCCAGCGAAGGGTACAGGGCTACTAACTATGGCTACACCTTC,CASEGYRATNYGYTF
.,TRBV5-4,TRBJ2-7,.,TGTGCCAGCAGCTTAAAAGTTTGGAAAGGGGCCGTCTACGAGCAGTACTTC,CASSLKVWKGAVYEQYF
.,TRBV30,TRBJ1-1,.,TGTGCCTGGAGTCGGGGTCATAACACTGAAGCTTTCTTT,CAWSRGHNTEAFF